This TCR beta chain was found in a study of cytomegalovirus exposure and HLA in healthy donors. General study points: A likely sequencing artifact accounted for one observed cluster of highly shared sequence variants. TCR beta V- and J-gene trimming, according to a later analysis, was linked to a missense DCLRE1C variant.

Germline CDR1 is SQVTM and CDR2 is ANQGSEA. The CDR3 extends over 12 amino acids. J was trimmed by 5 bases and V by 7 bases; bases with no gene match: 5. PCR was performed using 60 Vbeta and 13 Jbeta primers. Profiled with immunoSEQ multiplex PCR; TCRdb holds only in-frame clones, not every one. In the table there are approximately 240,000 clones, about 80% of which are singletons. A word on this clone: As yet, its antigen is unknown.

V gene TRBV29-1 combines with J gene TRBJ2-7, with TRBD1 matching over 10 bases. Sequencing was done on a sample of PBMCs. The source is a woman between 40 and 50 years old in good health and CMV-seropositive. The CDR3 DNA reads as TGCAGCGCTGACAGGGGGCCCAACGAGCAGTACTTC. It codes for CSADRGPNEQYF.